This T cell receptor beta chain was retrieved from a study of blood T cell repertoires in COVID-19. The overall study: The United States, Italy and Spain provided the acute and convalescent COVID-19 samples. In each case, the material was cDNA or gDNA derived from T cells, B-cell-depleted T cells, or PBMCs.

V was pared by 2 bases and J by 8 bases, with 9 bases of the junction left unmatched. Germline CDR1 reads KGHDR; CDR2 reads SFDVKD. CDR3 length: 16 residues. Participants' reported clinical history set cohort assignment. Sequencing used immunoSEQ multiplex PCR; TCRdb keeps in-frame clones, though not all of them. The data show about 270,000 clones, roughly 90% seen once. The receptor was derived from a woman in her forties with acute COVID-19. The V gene is TRBV24-1, the J gene TRBJ1-2, with TRBD1 matching 11 bases. The sequenced sample consisted of PBMCs or T cells enriched from blood (not recorded which). The DNA of the CDR3 is TGTGCCACCAGTGATTCAGGGACAGGGGGAAGAGGAGGCTACACCTTC. This gives the protein CATSDSGTGGRGGYTF.